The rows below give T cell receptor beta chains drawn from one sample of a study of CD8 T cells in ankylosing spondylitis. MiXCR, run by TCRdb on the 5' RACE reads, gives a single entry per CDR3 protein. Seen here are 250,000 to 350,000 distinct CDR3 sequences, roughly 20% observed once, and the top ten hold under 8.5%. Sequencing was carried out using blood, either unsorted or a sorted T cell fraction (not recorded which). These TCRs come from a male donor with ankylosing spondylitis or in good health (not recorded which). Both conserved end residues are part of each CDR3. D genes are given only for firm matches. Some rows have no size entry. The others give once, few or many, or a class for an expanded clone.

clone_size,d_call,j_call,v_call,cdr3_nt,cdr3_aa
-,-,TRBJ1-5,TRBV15,TGTGCCACCAGCAGAGAGTCGCGGCAGGGTGATCAGCCCCAGCATTTT,CATSRESRQGDQPQHF
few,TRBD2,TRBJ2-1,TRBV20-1,TGCAGTCGGCTAGCGGGGCGGAGCTCCTACAATGAGCAGTTCTTC,CSRLAGRSSYNEQFF
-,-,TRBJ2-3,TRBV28,TGTGCCAGCGGGGTAGGGTCATCAGATACGCAGTATTTT,CASGVGSSDTQYF
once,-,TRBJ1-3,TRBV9,TGTGCCAGCAGCCCCAGAGGCGTCGAGAACGGAAACACCATATATTTT,CASSPRGVENGNTIYF
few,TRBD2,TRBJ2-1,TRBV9,TGTGCCAGCAGCGTGGGCCCCCTACCGGGAGGGCTGTCCTACAATGAGCAGTTCTTC,CASSVGPLPGGLSYNEQFF
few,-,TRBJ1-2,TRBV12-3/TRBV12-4,TGTGCCAGCAGTTTTAGCGAGTGGGGAACCTATGGCTACACCTTC,CASSFSEWGTYGYTF
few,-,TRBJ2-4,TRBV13,TGTGCCAGCAGCTTAGTTGGGGGGGCGGCCAAAAACATTCAGTACTTC,CASSLVGGAAKNIQYF
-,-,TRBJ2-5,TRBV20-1,TGCAGTGCGGCGCTGGGAGAGACCCAGTACTTC,CSAALGETQYF
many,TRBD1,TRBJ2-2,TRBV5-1,TGCGCCAGCAGCCGGGGACAGGCTAACACCGGGGAGCTGTTTTTT,CASSRGQANTGELFF
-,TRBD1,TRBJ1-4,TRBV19,TGTGCCAGTAGTATTCGGAGACAGGGACACGAAAAACTGTTTTTT,CASSIRRQGHEKLFF
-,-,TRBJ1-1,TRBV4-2,TGTGCCAGCAGCCAAGTGGAGGGAGGACGGAACACTGAAGCTTTCTTT,CASSQVEGGRNTEAFF
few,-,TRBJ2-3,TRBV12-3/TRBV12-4,TGTGCCAGCAGTTTGGGAAGACAAGATACGCAGTATTTT,CASSLGRQDTQYF
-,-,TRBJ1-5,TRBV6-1,TGTGCCAGCAGTGAAACCAGTGGGGGCCGTCAGCCCCAGCATTTT,CASSETSGGRQPQHF
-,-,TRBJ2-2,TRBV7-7,TGTGCCAGCAGCTTAGGGACGCCGGACACCGGGGAGCTGTTTTTT,CASSLGTPDTGELFF
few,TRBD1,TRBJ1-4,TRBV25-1,TGTGCCAGCAGGGAACCGGGACAGGGGGCTACGGGAAAACTGTTTTTT,CASREPGQGATGKLFF
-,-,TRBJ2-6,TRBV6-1,TGTGCCAGCAGTGAAGGGCGGCTAGGAGTGCGCGGGGCCAACGTCCTGACTTTC,CASSEGRLGVRGANVLTF
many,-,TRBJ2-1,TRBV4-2,TGTGCCAGCAGCCAGGGGGACATTGGGGGGTCTTACAATGAGCAGTTCTTC,CASSQGDIGGSYNEQFF
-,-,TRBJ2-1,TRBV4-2,TGTGCCAGCAGCCAAGACCCTACCTCCTACAATGAGCAGTTCTTC,CASSQDPTSYNEQFF
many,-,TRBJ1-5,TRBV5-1,TGCGCCAGCAGCTTGTCGCCCGAAAATCAGCCCCAGCATTTT,CASSLSPENQPQHF
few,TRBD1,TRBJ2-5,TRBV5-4,TGTGCCAGCAGTGAACCGGGACAGGGGTTTCAAGAGACCCAGTACTTC,CASSEPGQGFQETQYF
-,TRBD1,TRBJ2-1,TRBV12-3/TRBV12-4,TGTGCCAGCACCCGTGGGACAGGGGACCATGAGCAGTTCTTC,CASTRGTGDHEQFF
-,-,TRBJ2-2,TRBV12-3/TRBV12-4,TGTGCCAGCAGTTTAACTGGACCCGGGGAGCTGTTTTTT,CASSLTGPGELFF
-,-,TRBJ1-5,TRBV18,TGTGCCAGCTCACCAACAGGGACCAATAGCAATCAGCCCCAGCATTTT,CASSPTGTNSNQPQHF
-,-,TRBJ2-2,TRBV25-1,TGTGCCAGCAGTGAGTCTAGCGAAGTTACCGGGGAGCTGTTTTTT,CASSESSEVTGELFF
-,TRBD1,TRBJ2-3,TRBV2,TGTGCCAGCAGTATGGGACAGGGGACAGATACGCAGTATTTT,CASSMGQGTDTQYF
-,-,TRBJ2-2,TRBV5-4,TGTGCCAGCAGCCCCGACGCCCGAGCGAACACCGGGGAGCTGTTTTTT,CASSPDARANTGELFF
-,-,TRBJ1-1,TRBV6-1,TGTGCCAGCAGTGCCCAACCTGCTTTGGACAGCAGACGGAACGCTGAAGCTTTCTTT,CASSAQPALDSRRNAEAFF
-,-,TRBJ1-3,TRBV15,TGTGCCACCAGCAGAGATTCCCCAGCTTCTGGAAACACCATATATTTT,CATSRDSPASGNTIYF
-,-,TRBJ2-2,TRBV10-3,TGTGCCATCACTGAACAGGCCCTGGGGGTAGCCATCAACACCGGGGAGCTGTTTTTT,CAITEQALGVAINTGELFF
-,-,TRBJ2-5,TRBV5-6,TGTGCCAGCAGCCTTTCAGGGAACCAAGAGACCCAGTACTTC,CASSLSGNQETQYF
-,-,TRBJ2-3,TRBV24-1,TGTGCCACCAGTGGGTCCATGGGAATGACCACAGATACGCAGTATTTT,CATSGSMGMTTDTQYF
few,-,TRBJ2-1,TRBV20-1,TGCAGTGCCAACTCGGGGGTCTTCCCTCGGGAGCAGTTCTTC,CSANSGVFPREQFF
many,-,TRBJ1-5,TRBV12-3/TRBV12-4,TGTGCCAGCAGCCGCATTGTTGGGGGCCCGGGCAATCAGCCCCAGCATTTT,CASSRIVGGPGNQPQHF
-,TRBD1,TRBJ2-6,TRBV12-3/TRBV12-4,TGTGCCAGCAGTTTTCCACTGGACAGGGAAAAGGCCTCTGGGGCCAACGTCCTGACTTTC,CASSFPLDREKASGANVLTF
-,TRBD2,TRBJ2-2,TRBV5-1,TGCGCCAGCAGCTTGGTAGCGGGACACGCCGGGGAGCTGTTTTTT,CASSLVAGHAGELFF
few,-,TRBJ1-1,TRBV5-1,TGCGCCAGCAGCTTGCGCCCGAACACTGAAGCTTTCTTT,CASSLRPNTEAFF
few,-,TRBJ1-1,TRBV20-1,TGCAGTGCTAGAGATTCGGCAGCCACTGAAGCTTTCTTT,CSARDSAATEAFF
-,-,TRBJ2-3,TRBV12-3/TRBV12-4,TGTGCCACTGCAGGGGACACAGATACGCAGTATTTT,CATAGDTDTQYF
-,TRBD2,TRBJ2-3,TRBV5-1,TGCGCCAGCAGCCCGAGAACTAGCGGCCCAGGCACAGATACGCAGTATTTT,CASSPRTSGPGTDTQYF
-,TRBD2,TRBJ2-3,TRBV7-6,TGTGCCAGCAGCTCGACGGGACTAGCATTCCCAGATACGCAGTATTTT,CASSSTGLAFPDTQYF
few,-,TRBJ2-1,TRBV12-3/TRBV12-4,TGTGCCAGCAGTTTAAGTGGGAGTGGATACAATGAGCAGTTCTTC,CASSLSGSGYNEQFF
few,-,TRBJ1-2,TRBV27,TGTGCCAGCAGGTCACAGGGTGAATATGGCTACACCTTC,CASRSQGEYGYTF
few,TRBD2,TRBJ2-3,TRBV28,TGTGCCAGCAGTTTAGCGGGAGGGTTGGATACGCAGTATTTT,CASSLAGGLDTQYF
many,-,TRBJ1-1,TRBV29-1,TGCAGCGTTGGGAAGTCAACTGAAGCTTTCTTT,CSVGKSTEAFF
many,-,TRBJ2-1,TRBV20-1,TGCAGTGCTAGGAGGGCAAGCTCCTACAATGAGCAGTTCTTC,CSARRASSYNEQFF
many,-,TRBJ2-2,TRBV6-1,TGTGCCAGCATTGCTTCTAGAAACACCGGGGAGCTGTTTTTT,CASIASRNTGELFF
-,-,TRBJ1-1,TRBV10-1,TGCACCAGCAGTGAGGGGAGTACAGGACGGAACACTGAAGCTTTCTTT,CTSSEGSTGRNTEAFF
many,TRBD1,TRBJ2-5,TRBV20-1,TGCAGTGCTAGTCCAGGGGGCTGGGAGACCCAGTACTTC,CSASPGGWETQYF
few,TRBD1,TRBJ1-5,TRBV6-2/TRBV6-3,TGTGCCAGCAGTCAGACAGGGCTGGGCAATCAGCCCCAGCATTTT,CASSQTGLGNQPQHF
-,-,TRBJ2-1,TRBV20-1,TGCAGTGCTAGAGATATACTCTCCTACAATGAGCAGTTCTTC,CSARDILSYNEQFF
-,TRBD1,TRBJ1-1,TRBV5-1,TGCGCCAGCAGCTGGGCCCAGGGGGCGAGCGGCGTAGCTTTCTTT,CASSWAQGASGVAFF